The next 23 T cell receptor beta chains were all read from a single sample in a study of T-cell reconstitution after alpha-beta-depleted transplantation in children (dated by TCRdb to 2016 to 2017). Libraries were made using PCR. TCRdb lists the instrument as Illumina HiSeq 2500. To normalize quantification of the TCRbeta repertoire, the TCR libraries were built with molecular barcoding that relied on unique molecular identifiers. The public reads were reanalyzed by TCRdb: fastp trimming at Q25, MiXCR alignment, in-frame beta chains only. Each entry is one CDR3 protein sequence, shown with its most common DNA and genes. Counted in this sample were around 360,000 distinct CDR3 sequences; approximately 10% of them appeared once. The ten largest account for around 2.3% of the sample. The sample in question was PBMCs from the stem cell graft donor, obtained from the stem cell graft. The origin of the receptors is a human donor who donated a stem cell graft to a child with acute lymphoblastic leukemia.

The CDR3 DNA reads as TGTGCCATCATGGGGACAGGGCTCTCCTACGAGCAGTACTTC. Encoded protein: CAIMGTGLSYEQYF. V usage is TRBV10-3 and J usage is TRBJ2-7; 9 bases match TRBD1. There are 14 residues in the CDR3. Germline V lookup: CDR1 ENHRY, CDR2 SYGVKD. V lost 7 bases and J lost 0; bases outside the gene matches: 4.

The chain combines TRBV2 with TRBJ2-2, with D possibly TRBD1 on 5 matching bases. The CDR3 loop spans 14 amino acids. V shed 6 bases and J shed 1 base, with 9 bases lying between them. CDR1 and CDR2 (germline): SNHLY, FYNNEI. CDR3 sequence (DNA): TGTGCCAGCAGGGGCGGACAGAACACCGGGGAGCTGTTTTTT. As protein: CASRGGQNTGELFF.

This clonotype was detected a few times. The CDR3 region has the DNA TGTGCCAGCAGCCCAGGACTAGCGGGATCCCCCACAGATACGCAGTATTTT. The encoded protein is CASSPGLAGSPTDTQYF. This chain uses TRBV7-2 with TRBJ2-3; 12 bases fit TRBD2. Germline assignment: CDR1 SGHTA and CDR2 FQGNSA. The CDR3 is 17 residues long. J gave up 2 bases and V 5 bases, and 8 bases lay outside the gene matches.

V and J are TRBV20-1 and TRBJ1-4; D is uncertain. The CDR3 spans 15 residues. The germline V and J ends were trimmed by 0 bases and 4 bases, with 12 bases remaining between them. The V gene's germline CDR1 is DFQATT and CDR2 SNEGSKA (reference sequence). In DNA form, the CDR3 reads TGCAGTGCTAGAGATCTTGGACGGGATAATGAAAAACTGTTTTTT. It is translated as CSARDLGRDNEKLFF.

The chain combines TRBV28 with TRBJ1-2, with 7 bases that match TRBD1. The ends lost 5 bases at V and 0 bases at J; junction bases unmatched: 9. Germline assignment: CDR1 MDHEN and CDR2 SYDVKM. The CDR3 length is 16 residues. The CDR3 DNA reads as TGTGCCAGCAGTCCAATACAGGGGAGAACTAACTATGGCTACACCTTC. It yields the protein CASSPIQGRTNYGYTF.

This clonotype has just a few counts. This chain uses TRBV7-9 with TRBJ2-1; 10 nucleotides line up with TRBD2. The CDR3 covers 14 residues. CDR1 and CDR2 from the germline V gene are SEHNR and FQNEAQ (reference sequence). J was trimmed by 9 bases and V by 2 bases; bases with no gene match: 4. CDR3 nucleotide sequence: TGTGCCAGCAGCTTACCGGGACTAGCGAGTGAGCAGTTCTTC. This gives the protein CASSLPGLASEQFF.

In this sample, this clonotype turned up a few times. V gene TRBV20-1 combines with J gene TRBJ2-7; D gene ambiguous. V lost 3 bases and J 0 bases, leaving 9 bases between the germline ends. The CDR3 is 13 amino acids. Germline CDR1 DFQATT, CDR2 SNEGSKA (reference sequence). CDR3 amino acids: CSASPSYSYEQYF. The CDR3 coding sequence is TGCAGTGCTAGTCCCTCCTACTCCTACGAGCAGTACTTC.

In its sample, this clonotype was seen many times. The chain joins TRBV20-1 to TRBJ2-4; D is unresolved. V gave up 4 bases and J gave up 5 bases, with 6 bases separating them. The germline V gene has CDR1 DFQATT and CDR2 SNEGSKA (reference sequence). The CDR3 runs to 11 residues. The CDR3 spells CSATGENIQYF. The CDR3 DNA reads as TGCAGTGCTACTGGTGAAAACATTCAGTACTTC.

The chain recombines TRBV7-2 with TRBJ2-3, with no clear D. CDR1 and CDR2 (germline): SGHTA, FQGNSA. Trimming cost V 5 bases and J 9 bases, with 12 bases left between them. CDR3 length: 12 residues. CDR3 nucleotide sequence: TGTGCCAGCAGCGTTCTAGGCTACACGCAGTATTTT. This sequence encodes CASSVLGYTQYF. The full variable domain, in which reference TRBV7-2 and TRBJ2-3 provide the parts outside the CDR3, is GAGVSQSPSNKVTEKGKDVELRCDPISGHTALYWYRQSLGQGLEFLIYFQGNSAPDKSGLPSDRFSAERTGGSVSTLTIQRTQQEDSAVYLCASSVLGYTQYFGPGTRLTVL.

This clonotype occurred many times. The chain uses TRBV27 and TRBJ2-3; 8 bases are shared with TRBD1. J gave up 1 base and V 6 bases, and 0 bases lay outside the gene matches. The CDR3 is made up of 13 amino acids. The germline V gene has CDR1 MNHEY and CDR2 SMNVEV (reference sequence). The CDR3 spells CASRGQGTDTQYF. CDR3 bases: TGTGCCAGCAGGGGACAGGGCACAGATACGCAGTATTTT.

This clonotype was counted between two and nine times. The chain is built from TRBV12-3 or TRBV12-4 and TRBJ1-2, with 9 bases fitting TRBD1. CDR3 size: 16 residues. Trimming took 6 bases from V and 4 from J; bases not matched to a gene: 12. This CDR3 reads CASSPLGDRESYGYTF. CDR3 bases: TGTGCCAGCAGCCCACTGGGGGACAGGGAATCCTATGGCTACACCTTC.

This clonotype was seen a few times. The rearrangement joins TRBV12-3 or TRBV12-4 to TRBJ2-1, with 7 bases aligning to TRBD2. The V segment lost 2 bases and the J segment 2 bases; nucleotides outside the gene matches: 6. This CDR3 is 16 amino acids long. CDR3 coding DNA: TGTGCCAGCAGTTTAAGGGCGGGAGCTACCTACAATGAGCAGTTCTTC. This sequence encodes CASSLRAGATYNEQFF.

There are a few counts of this clonotype. J is TRBJ2-6 and V is TRBV4-3; D uncertain. Germline CDR1 reads LGHNA; CDR2 reads YSLEER. This CDR3 has 15 residues. V was shortened by 4 bases and J by 2 bases, with 9 bases between the two germline ends. CDR3 coding DNA: TGCGCCAGCAGCCTCGAGTTAGCTGGGGCCAACGTCCTGACTTTC. Translating it yields CASSLELAGANVLTF.

V gene TRBV4-1 combines with J gene TRBJ2-7; D remains unclear. Looked up from germline, CDR1 is MGHRA and CDR2 is YSYEKL. There are 15 residues in the CDR3. V lost 0 bases, J lost 0 bases, and 9 bases lay in between. The CDR3 region has the DNA TGCGCCAGCAGCCAAGAGCTGGTCGGCTCCTACGAGCAGTACTTC. This translates into CASSQELVGSYEQYF.

This clonotype was seen repeatedly, ten times or more. The rearrangement links TRBV5-5 to TRBJ2-7, with 7 bases matching TRBD2. The CDR3 is 15 amino acids. Germline V gene sequence: CDR1 SGHKS, CDR2 YYEKEE (reference sequence). Germline trimming cut 4 bases from V and 6 bases from J; bases unmatched to any gene: 13. The CDR3 reads CASSPAGVQALEQYF. The CDR3 coding sequence is TGTGCCAGCAGCCCTGCGGGAGTTCAAGCGCTCGAGCAGTACTTC.

The chain joins TRBV28 to TRBJ1-2; weak D call: TRBD1 (6 bases). In germline, CDR1 is MDHEN, CDR2 SYDVKM. V lost 2 bases and J lost 1, with 11 bases in between. CDR3 length: 15 residues. The DNA for the CDR3 is TGTGCCAGCAGTTTACGGGGGGCTAGTAACTATGGCTACACCTTC. It is translated as CASSLRGASNYGYTF.

The chain links TRBV7-2 to TRBJ2-7; D is perhaps TRBD2 (6 bases). The V end was cut by 1 base, the J end by 0 bases, with 10 bases between. Germline CDR1 SGHTA, CDR2 FQGNSA. The length of the CDR3 is 15 residues. The CDR3 nucleotides are TGTGCCAGCAGCTTAGTCGCGGAGGGCTCCTACGAGCAGTACTTC. Translated, it gives CASSLVAEGSYEQYF.

The CDR3 coding sequence is TGTGCCAGCAGTTCCTTTGAAAACACCGGGGAGCTGTTTTTT. This codes for CASSSFENTGELFF. J is TRBJ2-2 and V is TRBV25-1, with D uncertain. This CDR3 has 14 residues. Trimming left V 5 bases short and J 2 bases short, with 9 bases between. The germline gives CDR1 MGHDK, CDR2 SYGVNS.

The gene calls are TRBV20-1 and TRBJ2-5; D is tentatively TRBD1 or TRBD2 (5 bases each). Germline-derived CDR1 and CDR2 are DFQATT and SNEGSKA (reference sequence). V lost 1 base and J 1 base, leaving 13 bases between the germline ends. This CDR3 comprises 15 residues. The CDR3: CSARARGAPQETQYF. CDR3 nucleotide sequence: TGCAGTGCTAGAGCTCGAGGGGCCCCCCAAGAGACCCAGTACTTC.

V is TRBV7-8 and J is TRBJ1-3; unclear D gene. Trimming shortened V by 1 base and J by 4 bases, and 14 bases separated the two germline ends. Germline V gene data show CDR1 as SGHVS and CDR2 as FQNEAQ. The CDR3 is made up of 16 amino acids. The CDR3, as DNA: TGTGCCAGCAGCTTAGTTCGGGCGGGGTCCGGAAACACCATATATTTT. Residues: CASSLVRAGSGNTIYF.

The V call is TRBV10-3, the J call TRBJ2-1; unclear D gene. This CDR3 region has 15 residues. V was clipped by 3 bases and J by 0 bases, with 9 bases between them. From germline, CDR1 is ENHRY and CDR2 SYGVKD. CDR3 region: CAISETTSSYNEQFF. Written as DNA, the CDR3 is TGTGCCATCAGTGAAACTACCAGCTCCTACAATGAGCAGTTCTTC.

The chain is built from TRBV7-9 and TRBJ2-1, with D hard to call. The length of the CDR3 is 13 residues. Between the trimmed V and J ends, which lost 7 bases and 2 bases, there was a span of 9 bases. CDR1 SEHNR and CDR2 FQNEAQ come from the germline V gene (reference sequence). CDR3 bases: TGTGCCAGCACCCCGGTCACCTACAATGAGCAGTTCTTC. Encoded protein: CASTPVTYNEQFF.

The genes are TRBV12-3 or TRBV12-4 and TRBJ1-5, with 9 bases fitting TRBD1. The V gene end was trimmed by 1 base and the J gene end by 2 bases; junction bases not matched to a gene: 15. The CDR3 consists of 20 residues. The CDR3 DNA sequence: TGTGCCAGCAGTTTAGAGTCTTCCGGGACAGGGACCTATGGCAATCAGCCCCAGCATTTT. Its protein is CASSLESSGTGTYGNQPQHF.